This is a list of T cell receptor beta chains from one sample in a study of cytomegalovirus exposure and HLA in healthy donors. The protocol was immunoSEQ multiplex PCR, while the TCRdb copy is restricted to in-frame clones and leaves out a portion. The table records 65,000 to 95,000 clones, around 82% of them present only once. The sample was PBMCs. The receptor set was obtained from a man aged 45-65 years in good health and CMV-seronegative. Both conserved end residues are part of each CDR3. A D gene is named only where the DNA matches it firmly. Only some rows state a clone size, as once, few, many or a class for expanded clones.

J | size | V | D | DNA | CDR3
TRBJ2-5 | . | TRBV7-7 | TRBD2 | TGTGCTAGCAGCTTAGACGGGACTAGGCAAGAGACCCAGTACTTC | CASSLDGTRQETQYF
TRBJ1-3 | . | TRBV5-4 | . | TGTGCCAGCAGCTTGAAAGGGGCGGGAAACACCATATATTTT | CASSLKGAGNTIYF
TRBJ1-6 | . | TRBV11-3 | . | TGTGCCAGCAGCTTAGACGATTCGGCACCCCTCCACTTT | CASSLDDSAPLHF
TRBJ1-6 | . | TRBV28 | . | TGTGCCAGCAGTCCTTCAGTGGGGGGTCGTTCACCCCTCCACTTT | CASSPSVGGRSPLHF
TRBJ1-1 | . | TRBV10-2 | . | TGCGCCAGCAACAAACAGGAGGGCACTGAAGCTTTCTTT | CASNKQEGTEAFF
TRBJ1-5 | . | TRBV4-1 | . | TGCGCCAGCAGCCAAGAAGAGCCTTATAGCAATCAGCCCCAGCATTTT | CASSQEEPYSNQPQHF
TRBJ2-5 | . | TRBV11-2 | TRBD2 | TGTGCCAGCAGCCTCAAGTCGGTAGCGGGGGTGCAAGAGACCCAGTACTTC | CASSLKSVAGVQETQYF
TRBJ1-2 | . | TRBV19 | TRBD1 | TGTGCCAGTAGAAGGACAGGGGGCGACTATGGCTACACCTTC | CASRRTGGDYGYTF
TRBJ2-7 | few | TRBV28 | TRBD1 | TGTGCCAGCAGTTTCCGTTTGGACAGGTTAACCTACGAGCAGTACTTC | CASSFRLDRLTYEQYF
TRBJ1-1 | . | TRBV5-1 | . | TGCGCCAGCAGCTTGGTCGAGGGCACTGAAGCTTTCTTT | CASSLVEGTEAFF
TRBJ2-7 | few | TRBV5-1 | . | TGCGCCAGCAGCCCGGGGTATGAGCAAGGCTACGAGCAGTACTTC | CASSPGYEQGYEQYF
TRBJ1-2 | once | TRBV6-1 | . | TGTGCCAGCAGTCTGGACAGCGGTCATGGCTACACCTTC | CASSLDSGHGYTF
TRBJ2-3 | . | TRBV5-1 | . | TGCGCCAGCAGCTCCGAGCCGCTACGGGGGAGCACAGATACGCAGTATTTT | CASSSEPLRGSTDTQYF
TRBJ1-2 | . | TRBV7-9 | . | TGTGCCAGCAGCTTTAAGGCAGGGGAAGTCTATGGCTACACCTTC | CASSFKAGEVYGYTF
TRBJ1-1 | few | TRBV6-5 | TRBD1 | TGTGCCAGCAGTAGACAGGGGGCGAACACTGAAGCTTTCTTT | CASSRQGANTEAFF
TRBJ2-6 | . | TRBV30 | TRBD2 | TGTGCCTGGAGTGTCGCGGGGGTCTCTGGGGCCAACGTCCTGACTTTC | CAWSVAGVSGANVLTF
TRBJ1-1 | few | TRBV28 | . | TGTGCCAGCATCGTTAGGAGGGGAGGGGACACTGAAGCTTTCTTT | CASIVRRGGDTEAFF
TRBJ2-2 | . | TRBV9 | . | TGTGCCAGCAGCGTAGATCCGGCCGGGGAGCTGCTTTTT | CASSVDPAGELLF
TRBJ2-5 | . | TRBV9 | TRBD1 | TGTGCCAGCAGCCCACCAGAAACGACAGGGACGGAGACCCAGTACTTC | CASSPPETTGTETQYF
TRBJ2-2 | . | TRBV14 | . | TGTGCCAGCAGCCAAGATCTGTGCTGGTTCAGTTCTTTGCCGAACACCGGGGAGCTGTTTTTT | CASSQDLCWFSSLPNTGELFF
TRBJ2-5 | . | TRBV28 | TRBD2 | TGTGCCAGCAGTGGCCTAGCGGGGGCAGGGGAGACCCAGTACTTC | CASSGLAGAGETQYF
TRBJ2-3 | . | TRBV5-1 | TRBD1 | TGCGCCAGCAGCTTGAGGGACAGTAGCACGGATACGCAGTATTTT | CASSLRDSSTDTQYF
TRBJ2-3 | . | TRBV7-8 | TRBD2 | TGTGCCAGCAGCCCCCTTAGCGCTAGCGGGGTCTCGAACACAGATACGCAGTATTTT | CASSPLSASGVSNTDTQYF
TRBJ2-5 | . | TRBV9 | . | TGTGCCAGCACCAGACAGGGAGGCCAAGAGACCCAGTACTTC | CASTRQGGQETQYF
TRBJ1-6 | many | TRBV2 | . | TGTGCCAGCAGGGGCAGCAATTCACCCCTCCACTTT | CASRGSNSPLHF
TRBJ1-6 | . | TRBV2 | . | TGTGCCAGCACGAGCTCCTATAATTCACCCCTCCACTTT | CASTSSYNSPLHF
TRBJ2-5 | . | TRBV14 | TRBD1 | TGTGCCAGCAGCCGATCTTCAGGGGGACCGTTGACCCAGTACTTC | CASSRSSGGPLTQYF
TRBJ1-2 | . | TRBV21-1 | . | TGTGCCAGCACCTCACGGACAGGGAGGGAAGTTGACTATGGCTACACCTTC | CASTSRTGREVDYGYTF
TRBJ1-5 | . | TRBV21-1 | . | TGTGCCAGCAGCCACGACAGGGCGAGCAATCAGCCCCAGCATTTT | CASSHDRASNQPQHF
TRBJ1-2 | . | TRBV28 | TRBD1 | TGTGCCAGCAGTTTCTCCGGACAGGGGAAAGGCTACACCTTC | CASSFSGQGKGYTF
TRBJ2-7 | few | TRBV6-5 | TRBD1 | TGTGCCAGCAGTTACAGGGACAGGGGAAGCTACGAGCAGTACTTC | CASSYRDRGSYEQYF
TRBJ2-1 | . | TRBV5-3 | TRBD1 | TGTGCCAGAAGACCGAACCCCGGGACAGGGAGGCAAGGTGAGCAGTTCTTC | CARRPNPGTGRQGEQFF
TRBJ2-5 | . | TRBV4-2 | . | TGTGCCAGCAGCCAAGATGGGTCCAGGAGGGAAGAGACCCAGTACTTC | CASSQDGSRREETQYF
TRBJ2-7 | . | TRBV5-1 | . | TGCGCCAGCAGCTTGGCTCTCTCGAGCTCCTACGAGCAGTACTTC | CASSLALSSSYEQYF
TRBJ1-2 | . | TRBV27 | TRBD1 | TGTGCCAGCAGTTTCTTGACAGGGGTTAAAGCTAACTATGGCTACACCTTC | CASSFLTGVKANYGYTF
TRBJ1-1 | few | TRBV6-5 | TRBD1 | TGTGCCAGCAGCCAGGGACAGCGACGCACTGAAGCTTTCTTT | CASSQGQRRTEAFF
TRBJ2-1 | . | TRBV27 | TRBD2 | TGTGCCAGCAGCCAGAGGGGGACTAGCCAGTTCTTC | CASSQRGTSQFF
TRBJ2-3 | few | TRBV27 | . | TGTGCCAGCAGTTTAGTATTTTCCAGGGGCGCAGATACGCAGTATTTT | CASSLVFSRGADTQYF
TRBJ1-1 | . | TRBV7-2 | TRBD1 | TGTGCCAGCAGGACAGGGAGAGAGGGCGAAGCTTTCTTT | CASRTGREGEAFF
TRBJ2-7 | once | TRBV7-7 | TRBD2 | TGTGCTAGCAGCTGGGGGCGGGGGGCGTCCTACGAGCAGTACTTC | CASSWGRGASYEQYF